This T cell receptor (beta chain) was sequenced in a study of early T cells in non-severe SARS-CoV-2 infection (dated by TCRdb to the early 2020s). Notes on the research overall: TCR sequencing used bulk RNA from unsorted whole blood, so alpha and beta chains could not be paired.

This clonotype was detected ten times or more. No cognate antigen has been identified for it. No much larger clone is present one base from it, and per-base qualities are unavailable. Points the paper makes about the study in general: VDJdb matching was skewed toward anti-spike CD8 responses and likely underestimated virus-specific expansions by missing private and CD4 specificities.

Library generation was performed with 5' RACE. This sample was sequenced with a NextSeq 500. In the TCR library protocol, unique molecular identifiers were attached to individual cDNA molecules to correct for PCR bias and sequencing error. Sequencing covered both TCR alpha and beta chains, and within each sample the abundances of alpha and beta sequences were tightly co-correlated. In the source study's methods: Decombinator V4 was used to annotate TCR sequences for V gene, J gene and CDR3. Expanded TCRs were defined as changing significantly between any two time points under a Poisson model with p below 0.0001. Abundances of TCRs were expressed as counts per million after normalisation to the total number of TCRs sequenced in each sample. TRAV1-2 paired with TRAJ12, TRAJ20 or TRAJ33 defined MAIT TCRs, while TRAV10 paired with TRAJ18 defined iNKT TCRs. VDJdb, accessed 1 November 2021, was searched for CMV, EBV and SARS-CoV-2 annotated TCRs, excluding TCRs annotated for multiple antigens. TCRdb handled the public reads itself, with Q25 trimming in fastp and clone calling in MiXCR, and kept productive beta chains. Rows are unified per CDR3 protein, each entry keeping the most common DNA and genes. It is TCRdb's table, rather than the study itself, that gives the V and J calls and clone size. The sample data list tens of thousands of distinct CDR3 sequences, and roughly an eighth of these were observed just once. The top ten hold over 0.95% of the sample.

The V end loses 3 bases and the J end loses 5 bases, and a stretch of 14 bases separates them. The CDR3 has 15 amino acids, counting the end cysteine and phenylalanine. Only the CDR3 region is kept as DNA, spanning 45 bases read in frame from base 1. From the germline V gene (reference sequence), CDR1 is SGHNT and CDR2 is YYREEE. The study was a case-control design nested within a healthcare worker cohort in London, UK, with weekly nasopharyngeal swab PCR tests and blood sampling. Between 23 and 31 March 2020, the week of the UK lockdown, healthcare workers were enrolled and then followed up weekly for as long as 16 weeks.

The source is an adult who was a healthcare worker with PCR-confirmed SARS-CoV-2 infection or an uninfected control (not recorded which). The source material was whole blood. Recombination connected TRBV5-4 to TRBJ1-4; no D gene is confidently identified. The CDR3: CASSSNSEVNEKLFF. At the DNA level, the sequence is TGTGCCAGCAGCTCCAACTCGGAGGTGAATGAAAAACTGTTTTTT.